A single sample is the source of the 2 T cell receptor beta chains below, sequenced in a study of T cell responses to AZD1222 COVID-19 vaccine. TCRdb's table, derived via immunoSEQ multiplex PCR, lists solely in-frame clones and lacks some. The table lists under 130,000 clones, around 89% of them singletons. The sample consisted of peripheral blood, taken on day 0 of AZD1222 vaccination. The receptors stem from an adult in good health.

As concerns this clone: An end of the junction differs from the germline gene, which may be a read error. The gene calls are TRBV7-3 and TRBJ2-5; D is possibly TRBD2 (6 bases). The CDR3 totals 13 residues. CDR1 SGHTA and CDR2 FQGTGA come from the germline V gene. The chain's CDR3 is CANSLAGGETQYF. The CDR3 nucleotides are TGTGCCAACAGCTTAGCCGGGGGAGAGACCCAGTACTTC. The full variable domain, with the rest looked up from reference TRBV7-3 and TRBJ2-5, is GAGVSQTPSNKVTEKGKYVELRCDPISGHTALYWYRQSLGQGPEFLIYFQGTGAADDSGLPNDRFFAVRPEGSVSTLKIQRTERGDSAVYLCANSLAGGETQYFGPGTRLLVL.

This clone appeared a few times. V usage is TRBV24-1 and J usage is TRBJ2-5; possibly TRBD1 or TRBD2 for D (5 bases each). V was trimmed by 4 bases and J by 10 bases, leaving 15 bases between them. The germline V gene has CDR1 KGHDR and CDR2 SFDVKD. This CDR3 comprises 13 residues. The CDR3 here is CATSEAGAGNQYF. CDR3 nucleotides: TGTGCCACCAGTGAAGCCGGGGCCGGGAACCAGTACTTC.